What follows are 9 T cell receptor beta chains derived from one specimen sequenced in a study of T-cell reconstitution after alpha-beta-depleted transplantation in children. Preparation of the TCRbeta library used unique molecular identifiers. TCRdb passed the PCR reads through MiXCR, listing each CDR3 protein once. In the table there are 350,000 to 400,000 distinct CDR3 sequences, roughly 20% of which are singletons. The sample was PBMCs from the stem cell graft donor, taken from the stem cell graft. Receptors originate from a human donor who donated a stem cell graft to a child with acute myeloid leukemia.

This chain links TRBV15 with TRBJ2-3; the match to TRBD2 covers 8 bases. Germline V CDR1 and CDR2: LNHNV, YYDKDF (reference sequence). This CDR3 is built from 15 residues. The V segment lost 0 bases and the J segment 2 bases; nucleotides outside the gene matches: 1. The CDR3 nucleotides read TGTGCCACCAGCAGAGATAGCGGGAACACAGATACGCAGTATTTT. Its translation: CATSRDSGNTDTQYF.

The chain recombines TRBV12-3 or TRBV12-4 with TRBJ2-7, with TRBD2 matching 12 bases. This CDR3 contains 16 residues. V trimming: 2 bases; J trimming: 6 bases; junction bases outside the gene matches: 8. The DNA for the CDR3 is TGTGCCAGCAGTTTACCGGCTAGCGGGAGGGCAGGCGAGCAGTACTTC. This translates into CASSLPASGRAGEQYF.

A few counts support this clonotype. The chain is built from TRBV20-1 and TRBJ2-1; weak D call: TRBD2 (5 bases). Per the germline V gene, CDR1 is DFQATT and CDR2 is SNEGSKA (reference sequence). V lost 0 bases and J lost 4, with 10 bases in between. This CDR3 spans 14 amino acids. CDR3 sequence reads: CSARDSRGYNEQFF. In DNA form, the CDR3 reads TGCAGTGCTAGAGATTCCCGGGGATACAATGAGCAGTTCTTC.

The table lists this clonotype with a few counts. The gene calls are TRBV6-2 or TRBV6-3 and TRBJ1-5; D is undetermined. Germline-derived CDR1 and CDR2 are MNHEY and SVGEGT. V was pared by 5 bases and J by 5 bases, with 7 bases between. The CDR3 is 12 amino acids. The CDR3 region is CASSVGDQPQHF. CDR3 in DNA: TGTGCCAGCAGTGTCGGCGATCAGCCCCAGCATTTT.

The chain uses TRBV29-1 and TRBJ2-1; the D is unclear. The CDR3 is 16 residues long. Trimming pared 3 bases from V and 6 bases from J, leaving 21 bases between. Germline CDR1 reads SQVTM; CDR2 reads ANQGSEA. CDR3 sequence reads: CSVEFDVWVRINEQFF. Here the CDR3 DNA reads TGCAGCGTTGAGTTCGACGTTTGGGTGAGGATCAATGAGCAGTTCTTC.

This clonotype was counted a few times. The chain carries TRBV20-1 and TRBJ2-1; a possible D gene is TRBD2 (5 bases). The V end lost 6 bases, the J end lost 4 bases, and 10 bases lay between the germline ends. From germline, CDR1 is DFQATT and CDR2 SNEGSKA (reference sequence). The CDR3 is made up of 12 amino acids. In DNA form, the CDR3 reads TGCAGTGCCAGCACGGGATACAATGAGCAGTTCTTC. It codes for CSASTGYNEQFF.

This clonotype has only a few counts. V usage is TRBV7-9 and J usage is TRBJ2-3; the D is unclear. In germline, CDR1 is SEHNR, CDR2 FQNEAQ (reference sequence). The CDR3 is made up of 13 amino acids. V lost 5 bases and J lost 5, with 11 bases in between. For the CDR3, the DNA is TGTGCCAGCAGCGGCGACCTGAGAGATACGCAGTATTTT. This encodes CASSGDLRDTQYF.

The chain links TRBV7-8 to TRBJ1-2; 9 bases agree with TRBD1. Trimming removed 5 bases from V and 6 bases from J; junction bases left unmatched: 13. Germline CDR1 reads SGHVS; CDR2 reads FQNEAQ. The CDR3 is 16 residues long. The CDR3 loop reads CASSPQMTGGLDGYTF. In DNA, the CDR3 is TGTGCCAGCAGCCCCCAGATGACAGGGGGTCTCGATGGCTACACCTTC.

V gene TRBV10-3 combines with J gene TRBJ2-7, with 7 positions matching TRBD1. The V gene end was trimmed by 4 bases and the J gene end by 2 bases; junction bases not matched to a gene: 2. CDR1 is ENHRY, CDR2 SYGVKD, per germline. CDR3 length equals 13 residues. CDR3 region: CAISGDSTYEQYF. The CDR3 DNA reads TGTGCCATCAGTGGGGACAGCACCTACGAGCAGTACTTC.